This TCR beta chain was documented in a study of human T cells and chemical hapten exposure (dated by TCRdb to the early 2020s). Some background on the complete study: Libraries were pooled for sequencing, and per-sample TCR yields varied mainly because of small differences in library volumes within the pool. From each blood RNA sample, both TCR alpha and TCR beta chains were sequenced. In alopecia patients, the study followed how the peripheral blood TCR repertoire changed in vivo over primary and secondary sensitization to diphenylcyclopropenone (DPC), a hapten. Overall results and qualifications from the work: Repeated subsampling changed both the strength of the expansion versus patch-test correlation and the threshold at which the correlation became significant. No change with DPC sensitization was found in the number of TCRs above 1 in 1000 frequency, and no evidence of global repertoire structure alterations was found.

This clonotype showed up many times. What this receptor recognizes is not known. Per-nucleotide qualities are absent, and no much larger clonotype sits a single base away. Receptor libraries were prepared by RACE. These reads were obtained on a NextSeq 500. Library preparation attached unique molecular identifiers to individual cDNA molecules for quantitative, reproducible TCR counting. On the authors' methods: Samples had a median of about 90,000 TCRs, with a range from about 23,224 to 750,000. The Decombinator software suite was used to annotate V, J and CDR3 in the TCR reads. To make PS versus PT1 abundance plots, every sample was subsampled to the same number of TCRs (28,000). TCRs were defined as expanded if absent before sensitization and observed at least eight times at the 2-week time point. TCRdb trimmed the raw reads at Q25, called clones with MiXCR and kept productive beta chains. Rows matching on CDR3 protein sequence are summarized as one entry with the most common DNA and genes. These V and J calls rely on TCRdb rather than the paper's analysis. The sample records about 65,000 distinct CDR3 sequences, about 5.7% of which are singletons. The ten largest make up around 3.4% of the sample.

The time point label, read with the paper, signifies: healthy volunteer bleed at 6 weeks. Unfractionated whole blood was collected in Tempus Blood RNA tubes, and total RNA was extracted from that blood. About 5 healthy volunteers served as TCR sequencing controls and were bled at day 0, 2 weeks and 6 weeks. Taken from the germline V gene, the CDR1 and CDR2 loops are MGHRA and YSYEKL. From the cysteine through the phenylalanine, the CDR3 covers 21 amino acids. CDR3 DNA only is kept here, 63 bases in frame from base 1. V trim: 1 base; J trim: 4 bases; unmatched bases: 17. This receptor was identified in a female donor in good health. Some clones in this sample may be carry-over from other donors' samples. Material: whole blood. The V and J segments used are TRBV4-1 and TRBJ2-2, with 11 junctional bases fitting TRBD2. The base sequence is TGCGCCAGCAGCCAAGTTGTTGCGTTGGTAGCGGGAGGGCCCGGCACCGGGGAGCTGTTTTTT. Translated, this gives CASSQVVALVAGGPGTGELFF.